The 4 T cell receptor beta chains given below trace back to one sample, sequenced in a study of Ad26.COV2.S vaccination and SARS-CoV-2 variants. Libraries were prepared by immunoSEQ multiplex PCR; TCRdb keeps only in-frame clonotypes and omits some of them. Altogether 450,000 to 550,000 clones are present, approximately 90% being singletons, with the ten largest covering more than 1.5%. As for treatment: 19 received Ad26.COV2.S at low or high dose, single or two shots; several received placebo; per-sample allocation not given. It was on day 63 after the first vaccine or placebo injection that samples were taken. Material: peripheral blood, obtained in a trial of Ad26.COV2.S vaccine versus placebo. The receptor set was obtained from a person between 18 and 65 years old who received the Ad26.COV2.S COVID-19 vaccine or a placebo.

The chain combines TRBV19 with TRBJ1-3; no clear D. Germline assignment: CDR1 LNHDA and CDR2 SQIVND (reference sequence). CDR3 length: 14 amino acids. The germline V and J ends were trimmed by 4 bases and 0 bases, with 7 bases remaining between them. CDR3 in DNA: TGTGCCAGTAGTACAAGCTACTCTGGAAACACCATATATTTT. Its translation: CASSTSYSGNTIYF.

The chain employs TRBV5-8 and TRBJ2-7; D might be TRBD2 (6 bases). Germline assignment: CDR1 SGHTS and CDR2 YDEGEE. V was cut by 0 bases and J by 3 bases, with 13 bases left in between. This CDR3 is built from 15 residues. The CDR3 spells CASSLVLRGFYEQYF. CDR3 bases: TGTGCCAGCAGCTTGGTCCTCCGGGGGTTCTACGAGCAGTACTTC.

The rearrangement links TRBV28 to TRBJ1-2, with 9 bases that match TRBD1. CDR1 MDHEN and CDR2 SYDVKM come from the germline V gene. Trimming at V came to 3 bases and at J to 7 bases, leaving 3 bases not matched to a gene. The CDR3 is made up of 13 amino acids. CDR3 residues: CASSFRQGGGYTF. CDR3 in DNA: TGTGCCAGCAGTTTCCGACAGGGGGGTGGCTACACCTTC.

This chain links TRBV9 with TRBJ2-2; TRBD1 aligns across 7 bases. Germline V gene data show CDR1 as SGDLS and CDR2 as YYNGEE. The CDR3 extends over 16 amino acids. Unmatched junction bases numbered 6, after V lost 3 bases and J lost 1 base. DNA of the CDR3: TGTGCCAGCAGCGGCCCTAGGGACAGGAACACCGGGGAGCTGTTTTTT. Translation gives CASSGPRDRNTGELFF. Drawing the rest from reference TRBV9 and TRBJ2-2, the complete variable domain is DSGVTQTPKHLITATGQRVTLRCSPRSGDLSVYWYQQSLDQGLQFLIQYYNGEERAKGNILERFSAQQFPDLHSELNLSSLELGDSALYFCASSGPRDRNTGELFFGEGSRLTVL.